This T cell receptor beta chain was sequenced for a study of shared clonotypes between healthy human individuals. Deep-level assay runs were performed. Sequencing used immunoSEQ multiplex PCR; TCRdb keeps in-frame clones, though not all of them. The data hold fewer than 3 million clones, with 85% to 95% observed a single time. The CDR3 length is 16 residues. J was trimmed by 1 base and V by 0 bases; bases with no gene match: 2. Germline CDR1 and CDR2: SGHRS and YFSETQ. A split of CD4+ cells into CD45RA+ naive and CD45RA-negative memory subsets was performed. This clonotype originated in a man aged 18-30 years in good health. Some clones in this sample may be carry-over from other donors' samples. Specimen: naive CD4+ T cells from PBMCs. Stated subset: CD45RA+ positively selected. The chain couples TRBV5-1 to TRBJ1-1, with 11 bases that match TRBD1. In nucleotides, the CDR3 is TGCGCCAGCAGCTTGGTGGGGACAGGGGGGAACACTGAAGCTTTCTTT. This translates into CASSLVGTGGNTEAFF. The whole variable domain, filled in from reference TRBV5-1 and TRBJ1-1, reads KAGVTQTPRYLIKTRGQQVTLSCSPISGHRSVSWYQQTPGQGLQFLFEYFSETQRNKGNFPGRFSGRQFSNSRSEMNVSTLELGDSALYLCASSLVGTGGNTEAFFGQGTRLTVV.